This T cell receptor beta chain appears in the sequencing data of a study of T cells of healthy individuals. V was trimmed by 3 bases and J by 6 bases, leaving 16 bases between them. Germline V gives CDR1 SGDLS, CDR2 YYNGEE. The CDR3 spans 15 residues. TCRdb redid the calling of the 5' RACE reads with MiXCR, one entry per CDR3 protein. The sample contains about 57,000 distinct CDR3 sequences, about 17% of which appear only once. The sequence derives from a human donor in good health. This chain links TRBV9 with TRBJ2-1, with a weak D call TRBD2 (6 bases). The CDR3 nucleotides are TGTGCCAGCAGCGAGGAGGGTTGGGGCGGCAATGAGCAGTTCTTC. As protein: CASSEEGWGGNEQFF.